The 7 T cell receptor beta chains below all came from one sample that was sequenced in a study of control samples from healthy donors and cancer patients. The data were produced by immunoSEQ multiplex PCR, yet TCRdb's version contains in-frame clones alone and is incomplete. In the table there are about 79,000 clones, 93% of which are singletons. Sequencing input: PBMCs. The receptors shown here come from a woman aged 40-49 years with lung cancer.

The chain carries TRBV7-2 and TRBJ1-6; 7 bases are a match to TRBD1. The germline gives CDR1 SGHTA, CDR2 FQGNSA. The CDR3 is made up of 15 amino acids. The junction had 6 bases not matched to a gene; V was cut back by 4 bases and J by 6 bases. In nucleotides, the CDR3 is TGTGCCAGCAGCTCCTTCGGGACAGCTAATTCACCCCTCCACTTT. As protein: CASSSFGTANSPLHF.

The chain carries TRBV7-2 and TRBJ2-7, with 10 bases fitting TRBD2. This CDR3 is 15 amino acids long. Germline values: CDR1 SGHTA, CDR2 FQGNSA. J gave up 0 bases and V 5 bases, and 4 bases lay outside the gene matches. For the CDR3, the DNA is TGTGCCAGCAGCCCTCAGCGGGGGGGCTCCTACGAGCAGTACTTC. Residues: CASSPQRGGSYEQYF. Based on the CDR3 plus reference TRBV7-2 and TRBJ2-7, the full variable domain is GAGVSQSPSNKVTEKGKDVELRCDPISGHTALYWYRQSLGQGLEFLIYFQGNSAPDKSGLPSDRFSAERTGGSVSTLTIQRTQQEDSAVYLCASSPQRGGSYEQYFGPGTRLTVT.

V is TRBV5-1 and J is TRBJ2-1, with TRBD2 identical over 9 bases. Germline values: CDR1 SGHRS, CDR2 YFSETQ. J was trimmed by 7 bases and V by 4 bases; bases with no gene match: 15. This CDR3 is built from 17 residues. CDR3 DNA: TGCGCCAGCAGCCTAAGTTTCGCGGGGGGGCCTCAAAATGAGCAGTTCTTC. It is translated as CASSLSFAGGPQNEQFF.

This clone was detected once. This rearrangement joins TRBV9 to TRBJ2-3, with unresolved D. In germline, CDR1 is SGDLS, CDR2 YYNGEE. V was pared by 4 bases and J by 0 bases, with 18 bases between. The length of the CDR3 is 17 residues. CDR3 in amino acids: CASSPRYTGPSTDTQYF. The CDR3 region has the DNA TGTGCCAGCAGCCCCCGATATACCGGGCCAAGCACAGATACGCAGTATTTT. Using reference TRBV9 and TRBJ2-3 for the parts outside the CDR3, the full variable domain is DSGVTQTPKHLITATGQRVTLRCSPRSGDLSVYWYQQSLDQGLQFLIQYYNGEERAKGNILERFSAQQFPDLHSELNLSSLELGDSALYFCASSPRYTGPSTDTQYFGPGTRLTVL.

CDR3 DNA sequence: TGTGCCAGCAGCTTTGGAGGGGCCTCCTACGAGCAGTACTTC. Translated: CASSFGGASYEQYF. The chain carries TRBV5-5 and TRBJ2-7; possibly TRBD2 for D (6 bases). The V gene's germline CDR1 is SGHKS and CDR2 YYEKEE (reference sequence). The V end lost 2 bases, the J end lost 0 bases, and 9 bases lay between the germline ends. The CDR3 has 14 amino acids.

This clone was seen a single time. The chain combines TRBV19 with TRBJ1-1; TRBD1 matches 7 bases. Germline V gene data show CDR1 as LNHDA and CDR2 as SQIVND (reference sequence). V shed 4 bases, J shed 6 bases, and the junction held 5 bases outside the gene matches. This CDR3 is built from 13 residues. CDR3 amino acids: CASSTDRVAEAFF. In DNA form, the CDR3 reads TGTGCCAGTAGTACAGACAGGGTGGCTGAAGCTTTCTTT.

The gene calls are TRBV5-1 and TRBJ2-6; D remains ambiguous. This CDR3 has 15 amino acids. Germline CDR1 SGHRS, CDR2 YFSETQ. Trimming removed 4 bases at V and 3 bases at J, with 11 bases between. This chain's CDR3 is CASSITYFGANVLTF. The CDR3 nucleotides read TGCGCCAGCAGCATTACATATTTTGGGGCCAACGTCCTGACTTTC.